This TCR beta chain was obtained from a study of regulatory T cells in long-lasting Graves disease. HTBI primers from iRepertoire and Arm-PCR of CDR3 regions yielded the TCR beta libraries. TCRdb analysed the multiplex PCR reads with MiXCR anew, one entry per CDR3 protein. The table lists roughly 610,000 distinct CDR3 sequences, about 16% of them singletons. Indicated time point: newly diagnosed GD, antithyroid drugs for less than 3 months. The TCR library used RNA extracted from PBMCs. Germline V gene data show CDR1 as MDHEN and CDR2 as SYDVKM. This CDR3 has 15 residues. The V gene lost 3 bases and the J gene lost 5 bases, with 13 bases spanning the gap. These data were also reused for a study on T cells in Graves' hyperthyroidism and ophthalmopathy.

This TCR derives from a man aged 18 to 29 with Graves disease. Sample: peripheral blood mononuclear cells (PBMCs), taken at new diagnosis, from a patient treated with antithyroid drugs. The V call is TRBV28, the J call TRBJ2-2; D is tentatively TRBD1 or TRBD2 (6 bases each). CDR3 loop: CASSLRQEGTGELFF. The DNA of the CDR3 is TGTGCCAGCAGTTTGAGACAGGAGGGAACCGGGGAGCTGTTTTTT.